The T cell receptor beta chain described here comes from a study of CD8 T cells in ankylosing spondylitis. General study points: Reportedly, significant enrichment of disease-linked clones occurred in matched ankylosing spondylitis synovial fluid. Researchers report that disease-linked clones proved CD8+ and relatively rare in peripheral blood.

Making the TCR beta libraries involved quantitative 5'-RACE with molecular barcodes. From the 5' RACE reads, TCRdb called clonotypes with MiXCR, one entry per CDR3 protein. The sample consists of just over 350,000 distinct CDR3 sequences, approximately 22% of them appearing once. With regard to this clonotype: No antigen is known for it.

This CDR3 contains 13 residues. V dropped 6 bases and J dropped 4 bases, with 12 bases sitting between them. V and J are TRBV12-3 or TRBV12-4 and TRBJ1-2; D remains ambiguous. Sequenced sample: blood, either unsorted or a sorted T cell fraction (not recorded which). This clonotype was obtained from a male donor with ankylosing spondylitis or in good health (not recorded which). As DNA, the CDR3 is TGTGCCAGCAGCTTCATCTCCAGCTATGGCTACACCTTC. It translates to CASSFISSYGYTF.